The 15 T cell receptor beta chains in this list originate from one sample, sequenced in a study of early T cells in non-severe SARS-CoV-2 infection. TCRdb re-derived calls from the 5' RACE reads in MiXCR, one entry per CDR3 protein. The table shows 100,000 to 130,000 distinct CDR3 sequences, with over 10% occurring only once. The sample comprised whole blood. Source of these receptors: an adult who was a healthcare worker with PCR-confirmed SARS-CoV-2 infection or an uninfected control (not recorded which).

The rearrangement uses TRBV6-1 and TRBJ2-1; the D gene could be TRBD1 or TRBD2 (5 bases each). V dropped 7 bases and J dropped 0 bases, with 19 bases sitting between them. The germline gives CDR1 MNHNS, CDR2 SASEGT. The CDR3 is 17 amino acids. CDR3 coding DNA: TGTGCCAGCACCCCGACAGCCGGGACCATCTCCTACAATGAGCAGTTCTTC. It specifies CASTPTAGTISYNEQFF.

This clonotype has a handful of counts. The chain has TRBV21-1 and TRBJ2-4; the D call TRBD1 from the table was never checked on the DNA. TRBV21-1 is a pseudogene. This CDR3 has 18 residues. CDR3 coding DNA: TGTGCCAGCAGCACCCTCCCGGACAGGGACTCGACCAAAAACATTCAGTACTTC. It codes for CASSTLPDRDSTKNIQYF.

This clonotype was detected ten times or more. The V and J genes are TRBV5-1 and TRBJ2-1; 13 positions agree with TRBD2. The length of the CDR3 is 15 residues. Germline lookup yields CDR1 SGHRS and CDR2 YFSETQ. J was trimmed by 6 bases and V by 3 bases; bases with no gene match: 3. The CDR3 DNA reads TGCGCCAGCAGCTATGGACTAGCGGGAGCCAATGAGCAGTTCTTC. Translated, it gives CASSYGLAGANEQFF. Together with reference TRBV5-1 and TRBJ2-1, the CDR3 gives the full variable domain: KAGVTQTPRYLIKTRGQQVTLSCSPISGHRSVSWYQQTPGQGLQFLFEYFSETQRNKGNFPGRFSGRQFSNSRSEMNVSTLELGDSALYLCASSYGLAGANEQFFGPGTRLTVL.

The table lists this clonotype with a few counts. CDR3 region: CASSVRRNPSYEQYF. CDR3 DNA: TGTGCCAGCAGTGTACGGCGCAACCCTTCCTACGAGCAGTACTTC. The rearrangement joins TRBV2 to TRBJ2-7; D gene unclear. Trimming pared 4 bases from V and 1 base from J, leaving 14 bases between. From germline, CDR1 is SNHLY and CDR2 FYNNEI. The CDR3 sequence is 15 residues long.

This clonotype was seen more than once but under ten times. V gene TRBV12-3 or TRBV12-4 combines with J gene TRBJ2-5; TRBD1 matches 11 bases. CDR3 size: 16 residues. The J segment lost 5 bases and the V segment lost 7 bases, leaving 12 bases of the junction unmatched. The CDR3 loop is CASKESGTGGRETQYF. The CDR3 nucleotides read TGTGCCAGCAAGGAGTCCGGGACAGGGGGTCGGGAGACCCAGTACTTC.

The V call is TRBV30, the J call TRBJ2-2; a weak D match, TRBD2 (5 bases). The V gene's germline CDR1 is GTSNPN and CDR2 SVGIG (reference sequence). V gave up 0 bases and J gave up 5 bases, with 19 bases separating them. The CDR3 length is 17 residues. Here the CDR3 reads CAWSVRRRASITGELFF. DNA of the CDR3: TGTGCCTGGAGTGTACGCCGAAGGGCTAGCATTACCGGGGAGCTGTTTTTT.

The chain links TRBV6-5 to TRBJ1-5; weak D call: TRBD1 (5 bases). This CDR3 region has 14 residues. In germline, CDR1 is MNHEY, CDR2 SVGAGI. V was shortened by 6 bases and J by 1 base, with 10 bases between the two germline ends. The CDR3 DNA sequence: TGTGCCAGCAGGCCGGGACTGAGCAATCAGCCCCAGCATTTT. It translates to CASRPGLSNQPQHF.

This clonotype has just a few counts. This chain connects TRBV5-1 to TRBJ2-7, with D uncertain. Germline V gene lookup returns CDR1 SGHRS and CDR2 YFSETQ. Trimming stripped 0 bases from V and 7 bases from J, with 8 bases between. This CDR3 spans 12 amino acids. DNA for the CDR3: TGCGCCAGCAGCTTGGGGCCAGGAGAGCAGTACTTC. Its translation: CASSLGPGEQYF.

V is TRBV6-1 and J is TRBJ2-1; D is possibly TRBD2 (5 bases). The germline V gene encodes CDR1 MNHNS and CDR2 SASEGT. The CDR3 runs 13 residues. V shed 10 bases and J shed 0 bases, with 10 bases lying between them. CDR3 DNA: TGTGCCATCGAGGGTAGCTCCTACAATGAGCAGTTCTTC. Its protein product is CAIEGSSYNEQFF.

This clonotype showed up just a few times. The chain combines TRBV9 with TRBJ2-4; TRBD1 aligns across 8 bases. CDR3 length: 15 residues. V lost 4 bases and J lost 8; bases outside the gene matches: 11. CDR1 and CDR2 from the germline V gene are SGDLS and YYNGEE. DNA of the CDR3: TGTGCCAGCAGCCCACCGAGGACAGGGTGGGACATTCAGTACTTC. Translation: CASSPPRTGWDIQYF.

This clonotype was observed at least ten times. The genes are TRBV20-1 and TRBJ2-7, with 8 bases matching TRBD2. The CDR3 loop spans 15 amino acids. The V segment lost 6 bases and the J segment 6 bases; nucleotides outside the gene matches: 16. Germline V gene lookup returns CDR1 DFQATT and CDR2 SNEGSKA (reference sequence). The CDR3 region has the DNA TGCAGTGCCCTACGGGCGGGAGGCCCGCTGGGCGAGCAGTACTTC. As protein: CSALRAGGPLGEQYF.

The rearrangement joins TRBV20-1 to TRBJ2-5; 10 bases map to TRBD2. This CDR3 comprises 14 residues. The germline V gene encodes CDR1 DFQATT and CDR2 SNEGSKA (reference sequence). Trimming removed 3 bases from V and 1 base from J; junction bases left unmatched: 2. CDR3 sequence: CSARKRGGQETQYF. CDR3 in DNA: TGCAGTGCTAGGAAGCGGGGGGGCCAAGAGACCCAGTACTTC.

The rearrangement uses TRBV2 and TRBJ2-2; no clear D. Germline V lookup: CDR1 SNHLY, CDR2 FYNNEI. This CDR3 region has 15 residues. V lost 4 bases and J lost 3, with 12 bases in between. In DNA, the CDR3 is TGTGCCAGCAGTGGGGCAATCCGGGACACCGGGGAGCTGTTTTTT. Protein: CASSGAIRDTGELFF.

This clonotype was counted at least ten times. The chain combines TRBV20-1 with TRBJ2-2; 10 nucleotides line up with TRBD2. The length of the CDR3 is 20 residues. The germline gives CDR1 DFQATT, CDR2 SNEGSKA (reference sequence). V lost 6 bases and J lost 0; bases outside the gene matches: 19. The CDR3 reads CSASGSLAGAYLSNTGELFF. Written as DNA, the CDR3 is TGCAGTGCGAGCGGCTCTCTAGCGGGGGCCTACCTTTCGAACACCGGGGAGCTGTTTTTT.

Only a few counts were recorded for this clonotype. V usage is TRBV5-4 and J usage is TRBJ2-5; the D gene could be TRBD1 or TRBD2 (6 bases each). Germline CDR1 SGHNT, CDR2 YYREEE (reference sequence). V was shortened by 4 bases and J by 4 bases, with 14 bases between the two germline ends. The CDR3 is 14 residues long. CDR3 residues: CASSREGGRETQYF. DNA of the CDR3: TGTGCCAGCAGCCGCGAGGGGGGCAGAGAGACCCAGTACTTC.